This paragraph reports one T cell receptor beta chain. Its target is not known. The CDR3 sequence is 19 residues long. The V and J ends lost 0 bases and 4 bases respectively, with 21 bases between them. Germline CDR1 is MRHNA and CDR2 is SNTAGT. The entry originates in a study of cytomegalovirus exposure and HLA in healthy donors. Vbeta (60) and Jbeta (13) primers were used in the PCR. Generated by immunoSEQ multiplex PCR, the TCRdb table keeps only in-frame clones and is missing some. Of more than 70,000 clones listed, 76% are singletons. General observations from the study: The authors enumerated under 200 TCR beta chains as linked to cytomegalovirus.

Healthy donors of bone marrow made up the group. J is TRBJ1-4 and V is TRBV6-4, with a tentative D call TRBD1 (6 bases). The source material was PBMCs. This TCR was sampled from a middle-aged man in good health and CMV-seronegative. The CDR3: CASSDSAGGAESLNEKLFF. CDR3 sequence (DNA): TGTGCCAGCAGTGACTCGGCGGGGGGCGCGGAGAGCCTTAATGAAAAACTGTTTTTT.